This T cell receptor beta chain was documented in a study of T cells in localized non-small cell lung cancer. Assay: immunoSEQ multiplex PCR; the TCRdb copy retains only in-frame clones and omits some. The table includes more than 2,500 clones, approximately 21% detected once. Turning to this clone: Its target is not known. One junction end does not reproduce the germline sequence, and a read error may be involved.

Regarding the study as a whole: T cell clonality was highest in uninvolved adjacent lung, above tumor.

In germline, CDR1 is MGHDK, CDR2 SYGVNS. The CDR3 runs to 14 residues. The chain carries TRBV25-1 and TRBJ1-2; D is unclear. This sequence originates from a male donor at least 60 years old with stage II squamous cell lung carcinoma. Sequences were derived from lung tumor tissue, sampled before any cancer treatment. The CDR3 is CASGEGDRRGGYTF. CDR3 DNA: TGTGCCAGCGGTGAGGGAGACCGGCGGGGTGGCTACACCTTC.